These 23 T cell receptor beta chains were all obtained from the same sample, sequenced in a study of cytomegalovirus exposure and HLA in healthy donors. Assay: immunoSEQ multiplex PCR; the TCRdb copy retains only in-frame clones and omits some. The sample lists over 150,000 clones, about 90% seen once, with 3% to 3.5% in the top ten. Sequencing used PBMCs. These receptor sequences come from a woman under 30 in good health and CMV-seropositive.

The chain employs TRBV30 and TRBJ1-4; a possible D gene is TRBD1 (6 bases). CDR1 is GTSNPN and CDR2 is SVGIG in the germline V gene (reference sequence). The CDR3 extends over 15 amino acids. V lost 2 bases, J lost 5 bases, and 15 bases lay in between. CDR3: CAWSLAGGTNEKLFF. The CDR3 nucleotides read TGTGCCTGGAGTCTCGCGGGGGGGACAAATGAAAAACTGTTTTTT.

The gene calls are TRBV28 and TRBJ1-5; D perhaps matches TRBD1 (5 bases). Trimming pared 2 bases from V and 6 bases from J, leaving 14 bases between. The CDR3 loop spans 15 amino acids. The germline gives CDR1 MDHEN, CDR2 SYDVKM. CDR3 protein: CASSLAREEAQPQHF. DNA of the CDR3: TGTGCCAGCAGTTTAGCCAGGGAGGAGGCTCAGCCCCAGCATTTT.

The chain joins TRBV6-6 to TRBJ1-2; tentatively, D is TRBD1 (6 bases). This CDR3 spans 12 amino acids. Germline assignment: CDR1 MNHNY and CDR2 SVGAGI (reference sequence). Deletions cut 5 bases from V and 9 bases from J, with 13 bases between. The CDR3 sequence is CASSEQGTSYTF. Written as DNA, the CDR3 is TGTGCCAGCAGTGAGCAGGGGACCAGCTACACCTTC.

This chain uses TRBV6-1 with TRBJ1-5; D gene uncertain. The germline CDR1 and CDR2 sequences are MNHNS and SASEGT. The CDR3 has 14 residues. The ends were cut back, 5 bases at V and 5 bases at J, with 13 bases in the middle. Written as DNA, the CDR3 is TGTGCCAGCAGTCAAAACAGTTTGCATCAGCCCCAGCATTTT. Encoded protein: CASSQNSLHQPQHF.

The chain has TRBV4-1 and TRBJ2-3; 10 nucleotides align to TRBD2. The CDR3 is 19 residues long. The V and J ends lost 0 bases and 0 bases, in that order; junction bases with no gene match: 9. Germline V gene data show CDR1 as MGHRA and CDR2 as YSYEKL. In DNA form, the CDR3 reads TGCGCCAGCAGCCAAGATCCGGCTAGCGGGAGAATTAGCACAGATACGCAGTATTTT. Protein: CASSQDPASGRISTDTQYF.

The CDR3 sequence: CASSPWTAAGANVLTF. The CDR3 DNA sequence: TGTGCCAGCAGCCCTTGGACAGCAGCTGGGGCCAACGTCCTGACTTTC. This chain links TRBV11-2 with TRBJ2-6; tentative D call: TRBD1 (6 bases). V was cut by 5 bases and J by 2 bases, with 13 bases left in between. In germline, CDR1 is SGHAT, CDR2 FQNNGV. CDR3 length: 16 residues. Variable domain in full (rest from reference TRBV11-2 and TRBJ2-6): EAGVAQSPRYKIIEKRQSVAFWCNPISGHATLYWYQQILGQGPKLLIQFQNNGVVDDSQLPKDRFSAERLKGVDSTLKIQPAKLEDSAVYLCASSPWTAAGANVLTFGAGSRLTVL.

V is TRBV6-5 and J is TRBJ1-1; perhaps TRBD1 as D (6 bases). The CDR3 extends over 12 amino acids. CDR1 and CDR2 (germline): MNHEY, SVGAGI. With 5 bases removed from V and 4 bases from J, the gap between germline ends came to 8 bases. The CDR3 loop is CASSDRSTEAFF. The DNA for the CDR3 is TGTGCCAGCAGTGACAGGTCCACTGAAGCTTTCTTT.

J is TRBJ1-4 and V is TRBV7-9, with D possibly being TRBD1 (5 bases). This CDR3 contains 19 residues. The germline V and J ends were trimmed by 4 bases and 0 bases, with 21 bases remaining between them. CDR1 SEHNR and CDR2 FQNEAQ come from the germline V gene (reference sequence). For the CDR3, the DNA is TGTGCCAGCAGCTCAGACAGATGGAAAAGCTTTGCAACTAATGAAAAACTGTTTTTT. Its translation is CASSSDRWKSFATNEKLFF.

This clone occurred a few times. In nucleotides, the CDR3 is TGTGCCAGCGGGACTAGCGGTTACAATGAGCAGTTCTTC. This sequence encodes CASGTSGYNEQFF. The genes are TRBV2 and TRBJ2-1; the match to TRBD2 covers 11 bases. The ends lost 8 bases at V and 4 bases at J; junction bases unmatched: 1. This CDR3 has 13 residues. The germline CDR1 and CDR2 sequences are SNHLY and FYNNEI.

The chain links TRBV7-3 to TRBJ2-3, with 7 positions matching TRBD2. Germline CDR1 SGHTA, CDR2 FQGTGA. The CDR3 runs to 16 residues. V shed 3 bases, J shed 2 bases, and the junction held 8 bases outside the gene matches. The CDR3 DNA reads TGTGCCAGCAGCTTGAAAGCGGGACTCTCCACAGATACGCAGTATTTT. It encodes CASSLKAGLSTDTQYF.

V and J are TRBV6-5 and TRBJ2-5; 8 bases align to TRBD2. The germline gives CDR1 MNHEY, CDR2 SVGAGI. V lost 6 bases to trimming and J lost 4 bases; unmatched junction nucleotides: 10. The CDR3 is made up of 15 amino acids. The CDR3 nucleotides read TGTGCCAGCAGCCGCCGGACTAGCTTATCAGAGACCCAGTACTTC. Translation gives CASSRRTSLSETQYF.

The chain links TRBV28 to TRBJ2-7; 7 nucleotides align to TRBD2. The CDR3 is 14 residues long. Germline CDR1 MDHEN, CDR2 SYDVKM. J gave up 0 bases and V 2 bases, and 1 base lay outside the gene matches. The CDR3 is CASSLGGSSYEQYF. CDR3 DNA: TGTGCCAGCAGTTTAGGCGGGAGCTCCTACGAGCAGTACTTC.

The CDR3: CASSTGALGNTIYF. DNA of the CDR3: TGTGCCAGCTCAACAGGGGCTCTCGGAAACACCATATATTTT. The V and J genes are TRBV18 and TRBJ1-3; 7 bases map to TRBD1. CDR1 is KGHSH, CDR2 LQKENI, per germline. This CDR3 is built from 14 residues. Trimming at V came to 5 bases and at J to 4 bases, leaving 5 bases not matched to a gene.

The genes are TRBV2 and TRBJ1-5, with 9 bases lining up with TRBD1. From germline, CDR1 is SNHLY and CDR2 FYNNEI. The V and J ends lost 7 bases and 6 bases, in that order; junction bases with no gene match: 7. CDR3 length: 14 residues. The CDR3 bases are TGTGCCAGCAATAGACAGGGGGGAGGTCAGCCCCAGCATTTT. This encodes CASNRQGGGQPQHF.

This clone was counted a few times. This chain connects TRBV11-2 to TRBJ2-2, with 11 bases matching TRBD2. The V and J ends lost 0 bases and 7 bases, in that order; junction bases with no gene match: 13. Germline V gene data show CDR1 as SGHAT and CDR2 as FQNNGV. The CDR3 loop spans 19 amino acids. The CDR3 coding sequence is TGTGCCAGCAGCTTAGATAGGACTAGCGGGTTCCTAGGTGACGGGGAGCTGTTTTTT. This gives the protein CASSLDRTSGFLGDGELFF.

The gene calls are TRBV19 and TRBJ2-5; D call uncertain. The germline V gene encodes CDR1 LNHDA and CDR2 SQIVND (reference sequence). CDR3 length equals 15 residues. V gave up 2 bases and J gave up 4 bases, with 14 bases separating them. The CDR3, as DNA: TGTGCCAGTAGTATATCCCGGGTGGCCGGAGAGACCCAGTACTTC. Amino acids: CASSISRVAGETQYF.

The V and J genes are TRBV7-6 and TRBJ2-4; tentatively, D is TRBD2 (6 bases). CDR3 length equals 15 residues. Trimming pared 0 bases from V and 2 bases from J, leaving 8 bases between. Germline CDR1 is SGHVS and CDR2 is FNYEAQ. CDR3 loop: CASSLAGGPKNIQYF. In DNA form, the CDR3 reads TGTGCCAGCAGCTTAGCGGGAGGACCCAAAAACATTCAGTACTTC.

The V and J genes are TRBV18 and TRBJ2-3, with D tentatively TRBD1 (7 bases). CDR3 length: 15 amino acids. CDR1 KGHSH and CDR2 LQKENI come from the germline V gene. Between the trimmed V and J ends, which lost 6 bases and 4 bases, there was a span of 17 bases. This CDR3 reads CASSLTGGGPDTQYF. CDR3 in DNA: TGTGCCAGCTCCCTCACCGGAGGGGGCCCAGATACGCAGTATTTT.

The V gene is TRBV4-2, the J gene TRBJ2-1; a possible D gene is TRBD2 (7 bases). Per the germline V gene, CDR1 is LGHNA and CDR2 is YNFKEQ. The CDR3 is 16 amino acids. Trimming pared 0 bases from V and 6 bases from J, leaving 15 bases between. CDR3 DNA: TGTGCCAGCAGCCAAGAAGAGGGGGGGGGCTCCAATGAGCAGTTCTTC. This sequence encodes CASSQEEGGGSNEQFF.

This clone was observed a single time. The V and J genes are TRBV18 and TRBJ1-4, with D possibly being TRBD1 (5 bases). Germline assignment: CDR1 KGHSH and CDR2 LQKENI. CDR3 length: 14 residues. Trimming pared 5 bases from V and 2 bases from J, leaving 9 bases between. The CDR3 protein is CASSVRVTNEKLFF. The CDR3 nucleotides read TGTGCCAGCTCAGTCAGGGTGACTAATGAAAAACTGTTTTTT.

The chain employs TRBV12-1 and TRBJ1-1; TRBD1 reflects the table's D call only, with no check against the DNA. TRBV12-1 is deemed a pseudogene. The length of the CDR3 is 17 residues. The CDR3 DNA follows: TGTGCCAGCAGCTTTGACGTAGAGGCCCAGACAGGTGGTGAAGCTTTCTTT. Encoded protein: CASSFDVEAQTGGEAFF.

The V gene is TRBV21-1, the J gene TRBJ2-4; the DNA was not compared with TRBD2, the D call given in the table. TRBV21-1 is deemed a pseudogene. This CDR3 comprises 16 residues. The CDR3 spells CASSKGGTLAKNIQYF. The CDR3 bases are TGTGCCAGCAGCAAGGGCGGGACCTTAGCCAAAAACATTCAGTACTTC.

The gene calls are TRBV7-9 and TRBJ2-1; weak D call: TRBD2 (6 bases). V shed 5 bases and J shed 6 bases, with 11 bases lying between them. Per the germline V gene, CDR1 is SEHNR and CDR2 is FQNEAQ (reference sequence). This CDR3 has 13 residues. Written as DNA, the CDR3 is TGTGCCAGCAGCGACCCGGGACTCAATGAGCAGTTCTTC. This translates into CASSDPGLNEQFF.